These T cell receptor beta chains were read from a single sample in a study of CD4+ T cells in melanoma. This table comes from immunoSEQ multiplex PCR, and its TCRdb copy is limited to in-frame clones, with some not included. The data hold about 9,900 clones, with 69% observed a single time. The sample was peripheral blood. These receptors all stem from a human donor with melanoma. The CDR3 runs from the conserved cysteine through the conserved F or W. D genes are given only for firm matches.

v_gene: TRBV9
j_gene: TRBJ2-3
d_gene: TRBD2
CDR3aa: CASSVQGAGAISDTQYF

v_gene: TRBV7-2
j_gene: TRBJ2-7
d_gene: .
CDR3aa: CASSATGVSSYEQYF

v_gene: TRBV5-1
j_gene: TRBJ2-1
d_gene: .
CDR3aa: CASSPRQQEQFF

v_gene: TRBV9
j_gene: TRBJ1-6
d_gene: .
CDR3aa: CASSVVGTTNSPLHF

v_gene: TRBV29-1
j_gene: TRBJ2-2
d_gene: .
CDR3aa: CSVVPGSNTGELFF

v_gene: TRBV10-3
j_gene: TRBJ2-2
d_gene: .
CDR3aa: CAISESWATVTGELFF

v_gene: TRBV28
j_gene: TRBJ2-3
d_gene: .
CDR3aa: CASSRGGRTDTQYF

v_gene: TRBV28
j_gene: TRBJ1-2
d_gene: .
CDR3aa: CASRPGTPNYGYTF

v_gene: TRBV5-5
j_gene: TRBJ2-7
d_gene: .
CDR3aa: CASSLRQEHPREQYF

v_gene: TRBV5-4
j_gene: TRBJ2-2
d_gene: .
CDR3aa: CASSQGTVTGELFF

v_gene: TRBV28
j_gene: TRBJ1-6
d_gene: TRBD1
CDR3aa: CASSLPPGTGASPLHF

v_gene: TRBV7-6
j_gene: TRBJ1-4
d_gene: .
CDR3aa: CASSLAGRLFF

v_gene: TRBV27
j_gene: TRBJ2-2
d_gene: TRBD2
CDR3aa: CASSFGRGGRFTGELFF

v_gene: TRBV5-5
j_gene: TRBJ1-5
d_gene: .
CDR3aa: CASSLDDRPNQPQHF

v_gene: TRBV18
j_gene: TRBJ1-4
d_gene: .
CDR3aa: CASSPRSEGGEKLFF

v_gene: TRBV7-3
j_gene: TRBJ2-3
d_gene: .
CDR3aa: CASSFGTDTQYF

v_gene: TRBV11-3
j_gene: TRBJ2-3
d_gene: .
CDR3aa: CASSLGMRGVTDTQYF

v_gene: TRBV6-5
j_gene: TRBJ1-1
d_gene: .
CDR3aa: CASRRGRNTEAFF

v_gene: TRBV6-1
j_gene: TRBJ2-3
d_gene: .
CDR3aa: CASSEDWGSSTDTQYF

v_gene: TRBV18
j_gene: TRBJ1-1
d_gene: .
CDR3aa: CASSPRRGSVTEAFF

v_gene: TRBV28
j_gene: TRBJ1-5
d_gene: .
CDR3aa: CASSLMGGVSQPQHF

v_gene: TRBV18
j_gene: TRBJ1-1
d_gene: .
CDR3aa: CASSPRGGAGTEAFF

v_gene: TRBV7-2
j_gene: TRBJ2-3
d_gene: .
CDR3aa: CASSLGWADTQYF

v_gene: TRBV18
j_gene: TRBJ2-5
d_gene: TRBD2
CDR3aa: CASSPTTSGYQETQYF

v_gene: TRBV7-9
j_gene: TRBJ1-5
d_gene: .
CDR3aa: CASSLGHSRNQPQHF

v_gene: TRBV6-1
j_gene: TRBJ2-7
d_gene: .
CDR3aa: CASSERDSTYEQYF

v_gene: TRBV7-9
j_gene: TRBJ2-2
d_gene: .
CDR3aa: CASSFLNTGELFF

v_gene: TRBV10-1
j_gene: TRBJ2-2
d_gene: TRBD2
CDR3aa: CASSTGTSGPNTGELFF

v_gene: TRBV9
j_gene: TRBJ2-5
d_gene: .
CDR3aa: CASSPRGRGQETQYF

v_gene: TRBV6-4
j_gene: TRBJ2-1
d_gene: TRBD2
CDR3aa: CASSPSGTSGYNEQFF

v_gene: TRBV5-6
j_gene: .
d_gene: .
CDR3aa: CASSLDVGTSEQYF

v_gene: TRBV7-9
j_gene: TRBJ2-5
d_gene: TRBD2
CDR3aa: CASSPPHSGGRQETQYF

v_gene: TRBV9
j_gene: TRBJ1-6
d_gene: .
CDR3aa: CASRKESSPLHF

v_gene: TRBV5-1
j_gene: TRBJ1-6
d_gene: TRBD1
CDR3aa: CASSLTGQGMGSPLHF

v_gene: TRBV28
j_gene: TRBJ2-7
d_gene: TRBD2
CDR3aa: CASSPRGGSSYEQYF

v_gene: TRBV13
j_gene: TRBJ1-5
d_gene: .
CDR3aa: CASSLSGIGNQPQHF

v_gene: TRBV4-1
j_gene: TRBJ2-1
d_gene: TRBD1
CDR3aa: CASSQSDRGGSYNEQFF

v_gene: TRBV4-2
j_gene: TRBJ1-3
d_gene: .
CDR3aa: CASSQVASRQVHSGNTIYF

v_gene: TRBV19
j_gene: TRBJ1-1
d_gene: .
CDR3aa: CASSIAGGAEAFF

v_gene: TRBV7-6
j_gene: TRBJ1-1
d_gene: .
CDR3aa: CASSLGTEAFF

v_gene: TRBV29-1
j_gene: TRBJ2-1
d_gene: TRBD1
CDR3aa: CSVEASDRATYNEQFF

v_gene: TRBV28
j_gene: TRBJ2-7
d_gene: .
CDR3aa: CASSLSDEQYF

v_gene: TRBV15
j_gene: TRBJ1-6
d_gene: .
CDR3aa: CATSDNKNSPLHF

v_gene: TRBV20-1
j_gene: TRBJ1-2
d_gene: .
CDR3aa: CSARGGDGYTF

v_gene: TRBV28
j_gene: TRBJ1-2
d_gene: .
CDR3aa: CASSLFWDPRGALNYGYTF

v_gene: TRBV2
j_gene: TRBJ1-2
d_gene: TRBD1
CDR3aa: CASWGDRVDGYTF

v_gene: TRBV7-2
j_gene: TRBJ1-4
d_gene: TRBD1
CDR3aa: CASSPSTGNEKLFF

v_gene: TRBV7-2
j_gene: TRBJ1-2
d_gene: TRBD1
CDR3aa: CASSSQGGGYGYTF

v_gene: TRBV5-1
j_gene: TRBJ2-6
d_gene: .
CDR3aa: CASRLNRFQSRANVLTF